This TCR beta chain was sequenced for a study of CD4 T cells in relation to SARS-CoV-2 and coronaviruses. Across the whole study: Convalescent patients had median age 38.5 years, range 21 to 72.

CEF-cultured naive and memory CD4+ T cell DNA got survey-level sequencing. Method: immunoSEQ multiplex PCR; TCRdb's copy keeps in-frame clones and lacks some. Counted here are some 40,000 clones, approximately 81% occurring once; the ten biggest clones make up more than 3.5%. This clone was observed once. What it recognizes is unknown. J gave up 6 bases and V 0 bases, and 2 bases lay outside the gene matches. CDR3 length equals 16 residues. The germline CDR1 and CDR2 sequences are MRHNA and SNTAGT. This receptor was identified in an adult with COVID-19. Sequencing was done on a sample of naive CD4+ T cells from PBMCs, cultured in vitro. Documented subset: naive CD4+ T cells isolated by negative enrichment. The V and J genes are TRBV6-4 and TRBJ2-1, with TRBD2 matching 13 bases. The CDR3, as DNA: TGTGCCAGCAGTGACTCCGGACTAGCGGGAGTCAATGAGCAGTTCTTC. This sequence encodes CASSDSGLAGVNEQFF.